One and the same sample provided the 18 T cell receptor beta chains below, sequenced in a study of T cell repertoires in cytomegalovirus infection. TCRdb independently ran MiXCR on the reads; one entry per CDR3 protein. The profile shows 110,000 or so distinct CDR3 sequences, less than 30% of them singletons. The antigens for these receptors are not known. The starting material was CD8+ T cells from cultured PBMCs, obtained from culture after CMV antigen stimulation. All receptors derive from a human donor in good health (CMV status not recorded). Some clones in this sample may be carry-over from other donors' samples.

The genes are TRBV19 and TRBJ1-5; TRBD1 might be the D (5 bases). CDR3 length equals 14 residues. The germline V gene has CDR1 LNHDA and CDR2 SQIVND (reference sequence). The ends were cut back, 3 bases at V and 7 bases at J, with 13 bases in the middle. CDR3 coding DNA: TGTGCCAGTAGTATGGGAGGGGACGAACAGCCCCAGCATTTT. Its translation: CASSMGGDEQPQHF.

In this sample, this clonotype turned up a few times. V gene TRBV12-3 or TRBV12-4 combines with J gene TRBJ2-7; TRBD1 matches at 8 bases. The junction had 4 bases not matched to a gene; V was cut back by 0 bases and J by 6 bases. The CDR3 spans 14 residues. The CDR3 loop is CASSLADRDGEQYF. The CDR3 DNA sequence: TGTGCCAGCAGTTTAGCGGACAGGGACGGCGAGCAGTACTTC.

This clonotype was seen more than once but under ten times. The chain has TRBV10-2 and TRBJ2-1; unclear D gene. The germline gives CDR1 WSHSY, CDR2 SAAADI. V dropped 4 bases and J dropped 1 base, with 14 bases sitting between them. This CDR3 has 16 amino acids. The CDR3 nucleotides are TGCGCCAGCAGTGGGGCGCGCCGGGTTTCCTACAATGAGCAGTTCTTC. Translated, it gives CASSGARRVSYNEQFF.

This clonotype was observed a few times. This chain joins TRBV12-3 or TRBV12-4 and TRBJ2-6; 9 bases match TRBD1. This CDR3 region has 20 residues. The J segment lost 1 base and the V segment lost 5 bases, leaving 15 bases of the junction unmatched. The CDR3 here is CASSPTGTGQIISGANVLTF. The CDR3 region has the DNA TGTGCCAGCAGTCCAACCGGGACAGGGCAAATTATATCTGGGGCCAACGTCCTGACTTTC.

This clonotype was counted a few times. The V and J genes are TRBV6-5 and TRBJ2-5, with 8 bases fitting TRBD2. CDR3 length: 16 amino acids. After removal of 5 bases from V and 0 bases from J, the junction contained 8 bases not matched to a gene. The germline CDR1 and CDR2 sequences are MNHEY and SVGAGI. Here the CDR3 reads CASSPDSGDYQETQYF. The CDR3 DNA reads as TGTGCCAGCAGTCCCGATAGCGGGGACTACCAAGAGACCCAGTACTTC.

As regards this clonotype: The junction departs from germline at one end; a sequencing error may be responsible. The CDR3 bases are TGTGCCAGCTCACCACTGGCGGCCCTGAGCACAGATCCGCAGTATTTT. It is translated as CASSPLAALSTDPQYF. V usage is TRBV18 and J usage is TRBJ2-3; D is unresolved. From germline, CDR1 is KGHSH and CDR2 LQKENI. CDR3 length: 16 residues.

This clonotype was found many times. The chain has TRBV12-3 or TRBV12-4 and TRBJ2-5; maybe TRBD1 (6 bases). V lost 5 bases and J 5 bases, leaving 21 bases between the germline ends. This CDR3 has 16 residues. The CDR3 loop is CASSPRDIPEGETQYF. The DNA of the CDR3 is TGTGCCAGCAGTCCCAGGGACATTCCCGAGGGCGAGACCCAGTACTTC.

The rearrangement uses TRBV19 and TRBJ2-5, with D possibly matching TRBD1 (6 bases). The germline V gene encodes CDR1 LNHDA and CDR2 SQIVND (reference sequence). This CDR3 is 17 amino acids long. Trimming took 1 base from V and 2 from J, leaving 17 bases between them. The CDR3 DNA reads TGTGCCAGTAGTATAGGGGCCGTACGGGACACTCAAGAGACCCAGTACTTC. Translated, it gives CASSIGAVRDTQETQYF. The full variable domain, in which reference TRBV19 and TRBJ2-5 provide the parts outside the CDR3, is DGGITQSPKYLFRKEGQNVTLSCEQNLNHDAMYWYRQDPGQGLRLIYYSQIVNDFQKGDIAEGYSVSREKKESFPLTVTSAQKNPTAFYLCASSIGAVRDTQETQYFGPGTRLLVL.

This clonotype showed up just a few times. The J gene is TRBJ2-5, the V gene TRBV27, with 8 positions matching TRBD2. CDR1 is MNHEY and CDR2 is SMNVEV in the germline V gene (reference sequence). With 6 bases clipped from V and 0 bases from J, the junction kept 6 bases outside the gene matches. The CDR3 extends over 15 amino acids. For the CDR3, the DNA is TGTGCCAGCAGAGGTAGCGGGGCGTACCAAGAGACCCAGTACTTC. Translated: CASRGSGAYQETQYF.

The chain recombines TRBV27 with TRBJ2-7, with 7 bases matching TRBD2. Germline trimming cut 5 bases from V and 1 base from J; bases unmatched to any gene: 5. This CDR3 is built from 14 residues. Looked up from germline, CDR1 is MNHEY and CDR2 is SMNVEV (reference sequence). In DNA, the CDR3 is TGTGCCAGCAGTCCCGGACTAGAATCCTACGAGCAGTACTTC. Encoded protein: CASSPGLESYEQYF.

The chain uses TRBV19 and TRBJ2-1; 15 bases fit TRBD2. J was trimmed by 9 bases and V by 5 bases; bases with no gene match: 8. Germline loops: CDR1 LNHDA, CDR2 SQIVND (reference sequence). The CDR3 length is 16 residues. CDR3 amino acids: CASSAWTSGGAIEQFF. The CDR3 DNA is TGTGCCAGTAGTGCCTGGACTAGCGGGGGGGCTATTGAGCAGTTCTTC.

V is TRBV19 and J is TRBJ2-3, with D maybe TRBD2 (6 bases). Trimming left V 8 bases short and J 8 bases short, with 20 bases between. The CDR3 runs to 14 residues. Germline V gene sequence: CDR1 LNHDA, CDR2 SQIVND (reference sequence). In nucleotides, the CDR3 is TGTGCCAGTTCCCCCTGGGCGGGGTACGGTACGCAGTATTTT. Amino acid sequence: CASSPWAGYGTQYF.

A few counts support this clonotype. The CDR3 spells CASSHPTSKGTDTQYF. DNA for the CDR3: TGTGCCAGCAGCCATCCGACTAGCAAGGGCACAGATACGCAGTATTTT. The rearrangement uses TRBV12-3 or TRBV12-4 and TRBJ2-3; 7 bases align to TRBD2. The CDR3 covers 16 residues. V lost 6 bases, J lost 1 base, and 10 bases stayed unmatched.

The chain combines TRBV7-2 with TRBJ1-6; D is undetermined. The CDR3 covers 13 residues. V was cut by 5 bases and J by 7 bases, with 9 bases left in between. Germline V gene data show CDR1 as SGHTA and CDR2 as FQGNSA. The DNA for the CDR3 is TGTGCCAGCAGCCTTGCCGAGAATTCACCCCTCCACTTT. Translating gives CASSLAENSPLHF.

This clonotype has only a few counts. J is TRBJ1-1 and V is TRBV20-1; TRBD1 aligns across 11 bases. The length of the CDR3 is 14 residues. Germline V gene sequence: CDR1 DFQATT, CDR2 SNEGSKA (reference sequence). With 6 bases clipped from V and 4 bases from J, the junction kept 7 bases outside the gene matches. In DNA form, the CDR3 reads TGCAGTGCGCCCGGACAGGGGGCGGGCACTGAAGCTTTCTTT. Its translation: CSAPGQGAGTEAFF.

V gene TRBV25-1 combines with J gene TRBJ2-3; 7 bases match TRBD1. The germline V gene has CDR1 MGHDK and CDR2 SYGVNS. With V trimmed by 1 base and J by 2 bases, 12 bases remained unmatched. The CDR3 has 18 amino acids. The CDR3 region has the DNA TGTGCCAGCAGTGAATGGGTTCTGGGGACAGAACTCACAGATACGCAGTATTTT. Protein: CASSEWVLGTELTDTQYF.

CDR3 amino acids: CASSIWGQPQHF. The CDR3 nucleotides are TGTGCCAGTAGTATCTGGGGGCAGCCCCAGCATTTT. The V gene is TRBV19, the J gene TRBJ1-5; a weak D match, TRBD1 (5 bases). Trimming shortened V by 3 bases and J by 7 bases, and 7 bases separated the two germline ends. The CDR3 is made up of 12 amino acids. CDR1 is LNHDA and CDR2 is SQIVND in the germline V gene (reference sequence).

The chain has TRBV6-5 and TRBJ1-1; D is possibly TRBD1 (5 bases). The CDR3 is 16 residues long. V was shortened by 0 bases and J by 3 bases, with 14 bases between the two germline ends. Germline V gene lookup returns CDR1 MNHEY and CDR2 SVGAGI. CDR3 loop: CASSYSTAPRDTEAFF. CDR3 in DNA: TGTGCCAGCAGTTACTCGACAGCCCCACGGGACACTGAAGCTTTCTTT.